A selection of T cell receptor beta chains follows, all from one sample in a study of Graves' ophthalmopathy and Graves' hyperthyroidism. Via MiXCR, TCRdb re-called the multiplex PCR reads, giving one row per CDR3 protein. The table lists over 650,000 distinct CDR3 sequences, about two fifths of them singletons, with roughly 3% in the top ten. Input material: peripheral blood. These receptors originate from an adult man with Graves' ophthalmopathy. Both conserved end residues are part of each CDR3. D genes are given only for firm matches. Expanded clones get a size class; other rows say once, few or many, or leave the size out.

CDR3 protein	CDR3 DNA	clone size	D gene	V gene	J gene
CASSQEHRRTYEQYF	TGTGCCAGCAGCCAAGAGCACCGTAGGACCTACGAGCAGTACTTC	-	-	TRBV3-1	TRBJ2-7
CSARPNRQGFSGNTIYF	TGCAGTGCTAGACCTAATAGACAGGGCTTCTCTGGAAACACCATATATTTT	few	TRBD1	TRBV20-1	TRBJ1-3
CATSRGLNQPQHF	TGTGCCACCAGCAGGGGATTGAATCAGCCCCAGCATTTT	many	-	TRBV15	TRBJ1-5
CASSYTNTEAFF	TGTGCCAGCAGTTACACGAACACTGAAGCTTTCTTT	many	-	TRBV12-3/TRBV12-4	TRBJ1-1
CASSEGGPSASNSPLHF	TGTGCCAGCAGTGAAGGGGGCCCAAGCGCCAGTAATTCACCCCTCCACTTT	-	-	TRBV25-1	TRBJ1-6
CASFGGGNTIYF	TGTGCCAGCTTCGGGGGAGGAAACACCATATATTTT	many	-	TRBV2	TRBJ1-3
CASSSGQGLRYGYTF	TGCGCCAGCAGCTCTGGACAGGGGTTAAGATATGGCTACACCTTC	many	TRBD1	TRBV5-1	TRBJ1-2
CASSYLNREGETQYF	TGTGCCAGCAGTTACTTGAACAGGGAGGGAGAGACCCAGTACTTC	-	-	TRBV10-3	TRBJ2-5
CASSEFSGGGYGYTF	TGTGCCAGCAGTGAGTTTTCAGGGGGCGGCTATGGCTACACCTTC	many	TRBD1	TRBV2	TRBJ1-2
CASSPTWDRSSYEQYF	TGTGCCAGCAGCCCTACCTGGGACAGGAGCTCCTACGAGCAGTACTTC	-	TRBD1	TRBV9	TRBJ2-7
CAWKTSSYNSPLHF	TGTGCCTGGAAGACTAGCTCCTATAATTCACCCCTCCACTTT	-	-	TRBV30	TRBJ1-6
CASSDGTGVQPQHF	TGTGCCAGCAGTGACGGGACAGGGGTTCAGCCCCAGCATTTT	-	TRBD1	TRBV12-3/TRBV12-4	TRBJ1-5
CAISEYGTDRSGTEAFF	TGTGCCATCAGTGAGTATGGTACGGACAGATCGGGCACTGAAGCTTTCTTT	many	-	TRBV10-3	TRBJ1-1
CASSQERDSNQPQHF	TGTGCCAGCAGCCAAGAGAGGGACAGCAATCAGCCCCAGCATTTT	few	-	TRBV4-2	TRBJ1-5
CAISVEGQGGYGYTF	TGTGCCATCAGTGTCGAGGGACAGGGCGGCTATGGCTACACCTTC	once	TRBD1	TRBV10-3	TRBJ1-2
CASSSGEVDTEAFF	TGTGCCAGCAGTTCTGGGGAAGTGGACACTGAAGCTTTCTTT	many	-	TRBV7-9	TRBJ1-1
CAISRQGGHEAFF	TGTGCCATCAGTAGACAGGGAGGACATGAAGCTTTCTTT	-	TRBD1	TRBV10-3	TRBJ1-1
CSARQGIGRNQPQHF	TGCAGTGCTAGACAGGGGATCGGAAGGAATCAGCCCCAGCATTTT	-	-	TRBV20-1	TRBJ1-5
CASSNQGSLSTQYF	TGTGCCAGCAGTAATCAGGGGAGTCTAAGTACCCAGTACTTC	-	-	TRBV9	TRBJ2-5
CSASQGRDTEAFF	TGCAGCGCATCACAGGGGCGGGACACTGAAGCTTTCTTT	many	TRBD1	TRBV29-1	TRBJ1-1
CSARDGGQGRPEAFF	TGCAGTGCTAGAGATGGGGGGCAGGGTAGGCCTGAAGCTTTCTTT	-	-	TRBV20-1	TRBJ1-1
CAISRSDSNQPQHF	TGTGCCATCTCACGTTCCGATAGCAATCAGCCCCAGCATTTT	many	-	TRBV10-3	TRBJ1-5